What follows are 17 T cell receptor beta chains derived from one specimen sequenced in a study of OX40 agonist ivuxolimab in advanced cancers. The method was immunoSEQ multiplex PCR; TCRdb's version includes in-frame clones alone and lacks a portion of them. The profile shows 70,000 to 90,000 clones, 85% to 90% of them singletons. Sequencing used CD4+ or CD8+ T cells sorted from blood, obtained in a trial of the OX40 agonist ivuxolimab. The receptor set was obtained from an adult with an advanced solid tumor such as melanoma, head and neck, liver or kidney cancer.

The rearrangement uses TRBV11-2 and TRBJ1-1; 9 bases map to TRBD1. Unmatched junction bases numbered 10, after V lost 8 bases and J lost 6 bases. The length of the CDR3 is 14 residues. Germline CDR1 is SGHAT and CDR2 is FQNNGV. The DNA of the CDR3 is TGTGCCAGCGGATGGGGGACAGGGAATTCTGAAGCTTTCTTT. It yields the protein CASGWGTGNSEAFF. Full variable domain (missing parts from reference TRBV11-2 and TRBJ1-1): EAGVAQSPRYKIIEKRQSVAFWCNPISGHATLYWYQQILGQGPKLLIQFQNNGVVDDSQLPKDRFSAERLKGVDSTLKIQPAKLEDSAVYLCASGWGTGNSEAFFGQGTRLTVV.

The genes are TRBV5-1 and TRBJ1-2; no definite D call. Trimming took off 1 base at V and 4 bases at J, with 8 bases between the two ends. Per the germline V gene, CDR1 is SGHRS and CDR2 is YFSETQ. The CDR3 length is 13 residues. This CDR3 is CASSLSVGYGYTF. CDR3 bases: TGCGCCAGCAGCTTGTCGGTGGGCTATGGCTACACCTTC.

This chain joins TRBV6-6 and TRBJ2-7; 9 bases fit TRBD1. The V gene's germline CDR1 is MNHNY and CDR2 SVGAGI (reference sequence). The V segment lost 5 bases and the J segment 11 bases; nucleotides outside the gene matches: 16. This CDR3 has 15 residues. CDR3 DNA sequence: TGTGCCAGCAGTCCCCCGGGACAGGGCATTTTGAAGGAGTACTTC. This translates into CASSPPGQGILKEYF.

This clone was recorded once. The chain couples TRBV5-5 to TRBJ2-7; no definite D call. CDR1 and CDR2 from the germline V gene are SGHKS and YYEKEE (reference sequence). Trimming removed 0 bases at V and 3 bases at J, with 13 bases between. The CDR3 has 15 residues. The CDR3 reads CASSLGGSRHYEQYF. CDR3 bases: TGTGCCAGCAGCTTGGGGGGTAGTCGGCACTACGAGCAGTACTTC.

The chain couples TRBV7-9 to TRBJ1-3, with D possibly being TRBD1 (5 bases). Germline lookup yields CDR1 SEHNR and CDR2 FQNEAQ (reference sequence). The CDR3 extends over 15 amino acids. V was pared by 5 bases and J by 1 base, with 12 bases between. The CDR3 loop is CASSGRRDSGNTIYF. The DNA of the CDR3 is TGTGCCAGCAGCGGTCGCAGGGATTCTGGAAACACCATATATTTT.

J is TRBJ2-1 and V is TRBV18, with D hard to call. Per the germline V gene, CDR1 is KGHSH and CDR2 is LQKENI. V dropped 6 bases and J dropped 6 bases, with 15 bases sitting between them. The CDR3 sequence is 14 residues long. The CDR3 DNA reads as TGTGCCAGCTCGCTAAACCCGGGCCCCAATGAGCAGTTCTTC. Its translation: CASSLNPGPNEQFF.

In its sample, this clone was seen once. This chain links TRBV5-1 with TRBJ2-2; D remains unclear. Germline V gene lookup returns CDR1 SGHRS and CDR2 YFSETQ. Trimming took off 0 bases at V and 0 bases at J, with 9 bases between the two ends. The CDR3 has 16 residues. CDR3 in amino acids: CASSLAPGPNTGELFF. The CDR3 DNA sequence: TGCGCCAGCAGCTTGGCCCCGGGTCCGAACACCGGGGAGCTGTTTTTT.

This rearrangement joins TRBV6-1 to TRBJ2-5; 8 bases fit TRBD1. Per the germline V gene, CDR1 is MNHNS and CDR2 is SASEGT. The CDR3 totals 13 residues. Losses at the gene ends were 5 bases for V and 7 bases for J; bases not matched to a gene: 6. The CDR3 DNA sequence: TGTGCCAGCAGTTTGACAGGGGCGGGGACCCAGTACTTC. As protein: CASSLTGAGTQYF.

This clone was observed a single time. The genes are TRBV5-4 and TRBJ1-1; 9 positions match TRBD1. V shed 3 bases, J shed 4 bases, and the junction held 7 bases outside the gene matches. The CDR3 extends over 15 amino acids. Looked up from germline, CDR1 is SGHNT and CDR2 is YYREEE (reference sequence). The CDR3 here is CASSSTQGASTEAFF. The CDR3 DNA reads TGTGCCAGCAGCTCAACACAGGGGGCCAGCACTGAAGCTTTCTTT.

The V and J genes are TRBV7-2 and TRBJ1-2; the match to TRBD1 covers 12 bases. CDR3 length: 15 amino acids. Germline CDR1 is SGHTA and CDR2 is FQGNSA. V trimming: 5 bases; J trimming: 8 bases; junction bases outside the gene matches: 9. CDR3 region: CASSLTGQGAGGYTF. The CDR3 bases are TGTGCCAGCAGCCTGACGGGACAGGGGGCAGGAGGCTACACCTTC.

The rearrangement uses TRBV4-1 and TRBJ1-1, with D perhaps TRBD1 (6 bases). This CDR3 has 14 residues. V was clipped by 5 bases and J by 1 base, with 11 bases between them. The germline gives CDR1 MGHRA, CDR2 YSYEKL. This CDR3 is CASSSGQPNTEAFF. Here the CDR3 DNA reads TGCGCCAGCAGCTCGGGACAACCGAACACTGAAGCTTTCTTT.

The V gene is TRBV19, the J gene TRBJ2-7; D unresolved. CDR1 LNHDA and CDR2 SQIVND come from the germline V gene (reference sequence). Trimming cost V 5 bases and J 0 bases, with 11 bases left between them. CDR3 length: 14 amino acids. The CDR3 nucleotides are TGTGCCAGTAGTTCTCTCAGGAGCTCCTACGAGCAGTACTTC. It yields the protein CASSSLRSSYEQYF.

The chain carries TRBV19 and TRBJ2-7, with TRBD1 matching 7 bases. The J segment lost 3 bases and the V segment lost 6 bases, leaving 11 bases of the junction unmatched. The CDR3 has 15 amino acids. Germline CDR1 and CDR2: LNHDA and SQIVND (reference sequence). The DNA of the CDR3 is TGTGCCAGTAGATTGGGGACAGCTCCTTTCTACGAGCAGTACTTC. Residues: CASRLGTAPFYEQYF. The variable domain in full, completed from reference TRBV19 and TRBJ2-7, reads DGGITQSPKYLFRKEGQNVTLSCEQNLNHDAMYWYRQDPGQGLRLIYYSQIVNDFQKGDIAEGYSVSREKKESFPLTVTSAQKNPTAFYLCASRLGTAPFYEQYFGPGTRLTVT.

This clone was seen a handful of times. This chain uses TRBV5-6 with TRBJ2-2; D not certain. Germline values: CDR1 SGHDT, CDR2 YYEEEE. The V end lost 4 bases, the J end lost 9 bases, and 7 bases lay between the germline ends. The CDR3 runs 11 residues. CDR3 region: CASSRRRELFF. In nucleotides, the CDR3 is TGTGCCAGCAGCCGCAGGAGGGAGCTGTTTTTT.

In its sample, this clone was seen a few times. The chain uses TRBV19 and TRBJ1-5; 7 bases map to TRBD1. The CDR3 is 14 amino acids. Unmatched junction bases numbered 4, after V lost 2 bases and J lost 6 bases. The germline CDR1 and CDR2 sequences are LNHDA and SQIVND (reference sequence). This CDR3 is CASSIIGGGQPQHF. DNA of the CDR3: TGTGCCAGTAGTATAATAGGGGGCGGTCAGCCCCAGCATTTT.

The J gene is TRBJ2-3, the V gene TRBV28; TRBD1 matches 11 bases. Germline CDR1 is MDHEN and CDR2 is SYDVKM. V gave up 4 bases and J gave up 4 bases; unmatched junction bases: 1. This CDR3 is built from 14 residues. This chain's CDR3 is CASSSDRGPDTQYF. The CDR3 nucleotides read TGTGCCAGCAGTTCGGACAGGGGGCCAGATACGCAGTATTTT.

This chain uses TRBV19 with TRBJ2-2; 8 bases line up with TRBD1. Germline V gene sequence: CDR1 LNHDA, CDR2 SQIVND (reference sequence). The V gene end was trimmed by 8 bases and the J gene end by 8 bases; junction bases not matched to a gene: 16. The CDR3 runs 16 residues. CDR3 loop: CASGTRAGTGGGELFF. Written as DNA, the CDR3 is TGTGCCAGTGGGACCCGCGCCGGGACAGGAGGAGGGGAGCTGTTTTTT. The full variable domain, completed using reference TRBV19 and TRBJ2-2, is DGGITQSPKYLFRKEGQNVTLSCEQNLNHDAMYWYRQDPGQGLRLIYYSQIVNDFQKGDIAEGYSVSREKKESFPLTVTSAQKNPTAFYLCASGTRAGTGGGELFFGEGSRLTVL.